A single T cell receptor (beta chain) is shown here with its context. The antigen is not known. This sample is part of a study of blood T cells in healthy people across ages. Whole-study findings and limits: Donors of long life had a larger count of naive CD4+ cells and greater diversity than aged donors.

The CDR3 length is 16 residues. V dropped 5 bases and J dropped 5 bases, with 21 bases sitting between them. The V gene's germline CDR1 is LNHNV and CDR2 YYDKDF (reference sequence). The use of a sample-barcoded 5' primer and a J-beta primer mix characterized a second PCR of about 7 to 12 cycles. Each cDNA molecule carried a tag from a template-switch adaptor that contained 12 random nucleotides. TCRdb independently ran MiXCR on the 5' RACE reads; one entry per CDR3 protein. Among about 1.8 million distinct CDR3 sequences listed, around 50% were seen once. Samples had at least 6 million PBMCs isolated from them.

This rearrangement joins TRBV15 to TRBJ1-1; tentative D call: TRBD1 (6 bases). The sequence was obtained from a woman aged 40 to 50 in good health. Source material: blood. Written as DNA, the CDR3 is TGTGCCACCAGCGCAACTCTCAGGGGCGGCAGGACTGAAGCTTTCTTT. Protein product: CATSATLRGGRTEAFF.